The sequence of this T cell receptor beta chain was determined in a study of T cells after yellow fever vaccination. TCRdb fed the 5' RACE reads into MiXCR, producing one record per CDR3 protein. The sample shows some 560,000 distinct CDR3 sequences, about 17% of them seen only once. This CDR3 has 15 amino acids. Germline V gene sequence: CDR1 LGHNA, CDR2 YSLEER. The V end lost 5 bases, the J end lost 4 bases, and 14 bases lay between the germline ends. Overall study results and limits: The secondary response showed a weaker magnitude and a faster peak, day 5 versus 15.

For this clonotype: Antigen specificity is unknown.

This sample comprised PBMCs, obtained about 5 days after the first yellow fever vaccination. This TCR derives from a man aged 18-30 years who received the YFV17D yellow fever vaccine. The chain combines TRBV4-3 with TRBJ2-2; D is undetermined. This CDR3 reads CASSSDGSLTGELFF. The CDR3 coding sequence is TGCGCCAGCAGCTCGGACGGTTCGCTCACCGGGGAGCTGTTTTTT.